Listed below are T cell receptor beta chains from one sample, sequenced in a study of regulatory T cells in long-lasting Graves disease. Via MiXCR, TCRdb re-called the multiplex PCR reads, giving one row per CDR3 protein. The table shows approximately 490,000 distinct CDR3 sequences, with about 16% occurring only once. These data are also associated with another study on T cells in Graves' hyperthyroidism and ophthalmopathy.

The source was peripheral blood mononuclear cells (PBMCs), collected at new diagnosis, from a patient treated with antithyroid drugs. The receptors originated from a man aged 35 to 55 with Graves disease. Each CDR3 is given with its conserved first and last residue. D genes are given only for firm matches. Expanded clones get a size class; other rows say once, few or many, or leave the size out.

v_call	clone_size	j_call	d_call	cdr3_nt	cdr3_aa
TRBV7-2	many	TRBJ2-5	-	TGTGCCAGCAGCTTACCCGGGGGCTTGCGGGAGTTGAAAGAGACCCAGTACTTC	CASSLPGGLRELKETQYF
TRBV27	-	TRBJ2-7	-	TGTGCCAGCAGTCCAGGGGTCGGATACGAGCAGTACTTC	CASSPGVGYEQYF
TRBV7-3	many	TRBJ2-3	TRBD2	TGTGCCAGCAGCTTGGGCGGGAGTCCCCCAGATACGCAGTATTTT	CASSLGGSPPDTQYF
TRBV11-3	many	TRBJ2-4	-	TGTGCCAGCAGCTTAGATCGCCGGCAAAACATTCAGTACTTC	CASSLDRRQNIQYF
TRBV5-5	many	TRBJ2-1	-	TGTGCCAGCAGCTTGGGCAGGGGAACAGAGTACAATGAGCAGTTCTTC	CASSLGRGTEYNEQFF
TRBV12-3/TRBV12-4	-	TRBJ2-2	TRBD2	TGTGCCAGCGATTCTAAGGGGACTAGCGGGACCTACCCCCACACCGGGGAGCTGTTTTTT	CASDSKGTSGTYPHTGELFF
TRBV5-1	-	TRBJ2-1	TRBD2	TGCGCCAGCAGCCCCCGACTAGCGGGGGGGGTCAATGAGCAGTTCTTC	CASSPRLAGGVNEQFF
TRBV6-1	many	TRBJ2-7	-	TGTGCCAGCAGTCAACCCCAAGAGAGGGGAGGAGAGCAGTACTTC	CASSQPQERGGEQYF
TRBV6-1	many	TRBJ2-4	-	TGTGCCAGCAGTGAACGGGGGGCCAAAAACATTCAGTACTTC	CASSERGAKNIQYF
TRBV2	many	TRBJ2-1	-	TGTGCCAGCAGTGCTCGGGGAAGGGCCGACAATGAGCAGTTCTTC	CASSARGRADNEQFF
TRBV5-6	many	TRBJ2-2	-	TGTGCCAGCAGCTTGTCAGGGATAAGTGGGGAGCTGTTTTTT	CASSLSGISGELFF
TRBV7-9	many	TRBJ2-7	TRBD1	TGTGCCAGCAGCCCCAGACAGGGGGCCAACGAGCAGTACTTC	CASSPRQGANEQYF
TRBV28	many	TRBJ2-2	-	TGTGCCAGCAGTTTAATTGGTCGGGACGGAAGACCGTACACCGGGGAGCTGTTTTTT	CASSLIGRDGRPYTGELFF
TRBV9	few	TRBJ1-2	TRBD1	TGTGCCAGCAGCCCCTCGACAGGGGGCATTGATGGCTACACCTTC	CASSPSTGGIDGYTF
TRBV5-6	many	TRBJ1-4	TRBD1	TGTGCCAGCAGCACCCGGACAGGCGGTTCTTTCGAAAAACTGTTTTTT	CASSTRTGGSFEKLFF
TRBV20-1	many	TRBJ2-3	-	TGCAGTGGAGACTACTTCGATACGCAGTATTTT	CSGDYFDTQYF
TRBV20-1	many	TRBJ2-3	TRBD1	TGCAGTGCTAGGGGGGACAGGGGGCCATCAGATACGCAGTATTTT	CSARGDRGPSDTQYF
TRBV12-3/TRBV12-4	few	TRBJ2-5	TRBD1	TGTGCCAGCAGATTGACAGGGTCTCAAGAGACCCAGTACTTC	CASRLTGSQETQYF
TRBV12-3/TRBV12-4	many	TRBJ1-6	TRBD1	TGTGCCAGCAGTTTGGACAGGGAGGGTTCACCCCTCCACTTT	CASSLDREGSPLHF
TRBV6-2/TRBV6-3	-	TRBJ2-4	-	TGTGCCAGCAGTAGGGGGGGGGTAAACATTCAGTACTTC	CASSRGGVNIQYF
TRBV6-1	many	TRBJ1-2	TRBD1	TGTGCCAGCAGTGAAGCGGGACAGGGGAGAGGCTACACCTTC	CASSEAGQGRGYTF
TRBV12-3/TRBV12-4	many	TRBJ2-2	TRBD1	TGTGCCAGCATCCCATATGGACAGGGACACACCGGGGAGCTGTTTTTT	CASIPYGQGHTGELFF
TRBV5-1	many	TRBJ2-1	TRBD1	TGCGCCAGCAGCTTAGGGACAGGGAGGGCCTACAATGAGCAGTTCTTC	CASSLGTGRAYNEQFF
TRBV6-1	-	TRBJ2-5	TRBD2	TGTGCCAGCAGCATGCAGGCGGGAGGAGAGACCCAGTACTTC	CASSMQAGGETQYF
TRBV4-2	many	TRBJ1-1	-	TGTGCCAGCAGCCAGGAGAGTGTGTTGAACACTGAAGCTTTCTTT	CASSQESVLNTEAFF
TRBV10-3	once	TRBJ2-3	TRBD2	TGTGCCATCAGTGAGGATGGACTAGCAGAGTATCCGCAGTATTTT	CAISEDGLAEYPQYF
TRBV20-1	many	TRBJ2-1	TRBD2	TGCAGTGCTGATGGAGGACTAGCGGGAGTCAATGAGCAGTTCTTC	CSADGGLAGVNEQFF
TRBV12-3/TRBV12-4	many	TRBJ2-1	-	TGTGCCAGCAGTTTAAAGAGGGGCCCTCCTTACAATGAGCAGTTCTTC	CASSLKRGPPYNEQFF
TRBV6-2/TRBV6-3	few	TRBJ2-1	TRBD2	TGTGCCAGCAGTTACTCTGCTAGCGGGACCTCTGTTGAGCAGTTCTTC	CASSYSASGTSVEQFF
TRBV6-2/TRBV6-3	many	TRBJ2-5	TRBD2	TGTGCCAGCAGTTACTCGAATCTAGCGGGAGTTGAGACCCAGTACTTC	CASSYSNLAGVETQYF
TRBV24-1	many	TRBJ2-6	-	TGTGCCACCAGTGACCCAAGGGGGGCCAACGTCCTGACTTTC	CATSDPRGANVLTF
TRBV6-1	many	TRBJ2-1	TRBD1	TGTGCCAGCAGGGAAAGACAGGGGTACAATGAGCAGTTCTTC	CASRERQGYNEQFF
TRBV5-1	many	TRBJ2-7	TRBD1	TGCGCCAGCAGCGCGGACAGGGCGTTCTACGAGCAGTACTTC	CASSADRAFYEQYF